The source of this T cell receptor (beta chain) is a study of T-cell reconstitution after alpha-beta-depleted transplantation in children. Researchers prepared the TCRbeta library using unique molecular identifiers, the study reports. TCRdb recomputed calls from the PCR reads with MiXCR, one row per CDR3 protein. The table lists around 670,000 distinct CDR3 sequences, roughly 14% of them singletons. Study results and limitations: Recipient T cells and thymic progenitors that survived were the source of the high TCRbeta diversity seen at day 60 in some patients.

V shed 3 bases and J shed 4 bases, with 12 bases lying between them. CDR3 length equals 14 residues. Looked up from germline, CDR1 is MNHEY and CDR2 is SMNVEV (reference sequence). This clonotype has a handful of counts. Its antigen remains unidentified. Sequences were derived from PBMCs, sampled before TCRalphabeta/CD19-depleted stem cell transplant. The sequence derives from a girl aged 2 to 9 with congenital amegakaryocytic thrombocytopenia, due to receive a stem cell transplant. The J gene is TRBJ1-1, the V gene TRBV27; perhaps TRBD1 as D (5 bases). CDR3 sequence reads: CASSLTGVITEAFF. The DNA of the CDR3 is TGTGCCAGCAGTTTGACGGGGGTAATCACTGAAGCTTTCTTT.